This is a list of T cell receptor beta chains from one sample in a study of memory CD4+ T cells and cytomegalovirus serostatus. The data were produced by immunoSEQ multiplex PCR, yet TCRdb's version contains in-frame clones alone and is incomplete. The data contain tens of thousands of clones, about 75% of them seen just once; the ten biggest clones take up approximately 4.5%. The sample taken for sequencing was memory CD4+ T cells from blood. The receptor set was obtained from an adult in good health and CMV-seropositive. Each CDR3 is given with its conserved first and last residue. Each record gives: CDR3 protein, CDR3 DNA, V gene, J gene, D gene, clone size. D genes are given only for firm matches. Clone size is not always given. Where it is, it says once, few, many or a class for expanded clones.

CDR3: CASSLGSGLPYNEQFF
DNA: TGCGCCAGCAGCTTGGGGTCGGGACTTCCCTACAATGAGCAGTTCTTC
V: TRBV5-1
J: TRBJ2-1
D: .
size: .

CDR3: CASSEAIGPTNEKLFF
DNA: TGTGCCAGCAGTGAAGCGATTGGTCCGACGAATGAAAAACTGTTTTTT
V: TRBV6-1
J: TRBJ1-4
D: .
size: .

CDR3: CASSLTVGAGLPNEQFF
DNA: TGTGCCAGCAGCTTAACCGTGGGGGCAGGACTTCCCAATGAGCAGTTCTTC
V: TRBV11-2
J: TRBJ2-1
D: .
size: .

CDR3: CASSESRGPTDTQYF
DNA: TGCGCCAGCAGTGAGTCGCGGGGGCCCACAGATACGCAGTATTTT
V: TRBV10-1
J: TRBJ2-3
D: .
size: few

CDR3: CASSSRTTNTGELFF
DNA: TGCGCCAGCAGCTCTCGGACCACGAACACCGGGGAGCTGTTTTTT
V: TRBV5-1
J: TRBJ2-2
D: .
size: .

CDR3: CASSQKSYEFLTSGQETQYF
DNA: TGCGCCAGCAGCCAAAAGTCTTACGAGTTCTTGACTAGCGGGCAAGAGACCCAGTACTTC
V: TRBV4-1
J: TRBJ2-5
D: TRBD2
size: .

CDR3: CASSPGGAGQGAVNSPLHF
DNA: TGTGCCAGCAGCCCAGGCGGAGCCGGACAGGGGGCGGTGAATTCACCCCTCCACTTT
V: TRBV5-4
J: TRBJ1-6
D: TRBD1
size: .

CDR3: CASSATVSGELFF
DNA: TGTGCCAGTAGTGCGACCGTCAGCGGGGAGCTGTTTTTT
V: TRBV19
J: TRBJ2-2
D: .
size: .

CDR3: CASSPDMSYNEQFF
DNA: TGTGCCAGCAGCCCCGACATGTCCTACAATGAGCAGTTCTTC
V: TRBV7-2
J: TRBJ2-1
D: .
size: many

CDR3: CASSLSLHLGQGFHSGANVLTF
DNA: TGTGCCAGCAGTTTATCCCTACACCTTGGACAGGGGTTTCACTCTGGGGCCAACGTCCTGACTTTC
V: TRBV28
J: TRBJ2-6
D: TRBD1
size: .

CDR3: CASSSDGFNYGYTF
DNA: TGTGCCAGCAGTTCGGACGGATTTAACTATGGCTACACCTTC
V: TRBV28
J: TRBJ1-2
D: .
size: .

CDR3: CASSSAAIAHF
DNA: TGTGCCAGCAGTTCCGCGGCTATTGCGCATTTT
V: TRBV28
J: TRBJ1-5
D: .
size: .

CDR3: CASRLTGPTYEQYF
DNA: TGTGCCAGCAGGCTGACAGGGCCGACCTACGAGCAGTACTTC
V: TRBV27
J: TRBJ2-7
D: TRBD1
size: .

CDR3: CASSQGGQGANVLTF
DNA: TGTGCCAGCAGTCAAGGGGGGCAAGGGGCCAACGTCCTGACTTTC
V: TRBV28
J: TRBJ2-6
D: .
size: once

CDR3: CASSPRRDTEAFF
DNA: TGTGCCAGCTCACCGCGGAGGGACACTGAAGCTTTCTTT
V: TRBV18
J: TRBJ1-1
D: .
size: .

CDR3: CAITSRANQPQHF
DNA: TGTGCCATCACAAGCAGGGCCAATCAGCCCCAGCATTTT
V: TRBV6-1
J: TRBJ1-5
D: .
size: .

CDR3: CASSLGKGMNTEAFF
DNA: TGTGCCAGCAGCTTAGGAAAGGGGATGAACACTGAAGCTTTCTTT
V: TRBV7-9
J: TRBJ1-1
D: .
size: .

CDR3: CASSQEAGANRLFF
DNA: TGTGCCAGCAGCCAAGAAGCAGGGGCTAATCGACTGTTTTTT
V: TRBV14
J: TRBJ1-4
D: .
size: .

CDR3: CASSEGGGTEAFF
DNA: TGTGCCAGCAGTGAAGGGGGTGGAACTGAAGCTTTCTTT
V: TRBV6-1
J: TRBJ1-1
D: .
size: .

CDR3: CASSQLTGSYGYTF
DNA: TGTGCCAGCAGCCAGCTTACAGGGTCCTATGGCTACACCTTC
V: TRBV4-2
J: TRBJ1-2
D: .
size: .

CDR3: CASSQDVEGGPTDTQYF
DNA: TGTGCCAGCAGCCAAGATGTGGAGGGGGGGCCCACAGATACGCAGTATTTT
V: TRBV4-2
J: TRBJ2-3
D: .
size: .

CDR3: CASSEPTVYSGNTIYF
DNA: TGTGCCAGCAGTGAACCCACGGTTTACTCTGGAAACACCATATATTTT
V: TRBV2
J: TRBJ1-3
D: .
size: few

CDR3: CASSGRAFLGQYGYTF
DNA: TGTGCCAGCAGTGGCAGAGCGTTCTTAGGGCAGTATGGCTACACCTTC
V: TRBV6-1
J: TRBJ1-2
D: .
size: .

CDR3: CASRLRTGSTKGDIQYF
DNA: TGTGCCAGCAGACTCAGGACAGGATCAACTAAGGGAGACATTCAGTACTTC
V: TRBV28
J: TRBJ2-4
D: TRBD1
size: once

CDR3: CASSEGQAANYGYTF
DNA: TGTGCCAGCAGCGAGGGACAGGCAGCTAACTATGGCTACACCTTC
V: TRBV5-4
J: TRBJ1-2
D: TRBD1
size: .

CDR3: CASSRDWLQPQHF
DNA: TGCGCCAGCAGTCGGGACTGGCTTCAGCCCCAGCATTTT
V: TRBV4-1
J: TRBJ1-5
D: .
size: few

CDR3: CASSLRIGSTDTQYF
DNA: TGTGCCAGCAGTTTACGGATAGGAAGCACAGATACGCAGTATTTT
V: TRBV27
J: TRBJ2-3
D: .
size: once

CDR3: CASKISGAAYEQYF
DNA: TGCGCCAGCAAGATTAGCGGGGCGGCCTACGAGCAGTACTTC
V: TRBV4-1
J: TRBJ2-7
D: TRBD2
size: once

CDR3: CSARQGNEAFF
DNA: TGCAGTGCTAGACAGGGAAATGAAGCTTTCTTT
V: TRBV20-1
J: TRBJ1-1
D: .
size: .

CDR3: CASSLARRGGKDEQFF
DNA: TGCGCCAGCAGCTTGGCCAGGCGGGGGGGTAAGGATGAGCAGTTCTTC
V: TRBV5-1
J: TRBJ2-1
D: TRBD2
size: .

CDR3: CASSGESFTKAFF
DNA: TGTGCCAGCAGTGGCGAAAGCTTCACTAAAGCTTTCTTT
V: TRBV2
J: TRBJ1-1
D: .
size: .

CDR3: CASSVRTPGGGELFF
DNA: TGTGCCAGCAGTGTACGGACTCCTGGGGGCGGGGAGCTGTTTTTT
V: TRBV6-1
J: TRBJ2-2
D: .
size: .

CDR3: CASSPRDSTNEKLFF
DNA: TGTGCCAGCAGCCCACGGGACAGTACTAATGAAAAACTGTTTTTT
V: TRBV9
J: TRBJ1-4
D: TRBD1
size: .

CDR3: CASSLIGRGVEKTQYF
DNA: TGTGCCAGCAGCTTGATTGGCAGGGGAGTCGAAAAGACCCAGTACTTC
V: TRBV5-6
J: TRBJ2-5
D: .
size: .

CDR3: CASSLGQLNQPQHF
DNA: TGTGCCAGCAGCTTAGGACAGCTCAATCAGCCCCAGCATTTT
V: TRBV7-2
J: TRBJ1-5
D: .
size: .

CDR3: CASSQVGNQPQHF
DNA: TGCGCCAGCAGCCAAGTAGGCAATCAGCCCCAGCATTTT
V: TRBV4-1
J: TRBJ1-5
D: .
size: .

CDR3: CASSLGSSGSAGELFF
DNA: TGTGCCAGCAGCTTAGGGTCAAGCGGGTCGGCCGGGGAGCTGTTTTTT
V: TRBV11-2
J: TRBJ2-2
D: .
size: .

CDR3: CASSSRLADTGELFF
DNA: TGTGCCAGCAGCTCTCGACTAGCGGACACCGGGGAGCTGTTTTTT
V: TRBV7-9
J: TRBJ2-2
D: TRBD2
size: .

CDR3: CASSKRQGTTDTQYF
DNA: TGTGCCAGCAGCAAAAGGCAGGGGACCACAGATACGCAGTATTTT
V: TRBV11-1
J: TRBJ2-3
D: .
size: .

CDR3: CSVEMRQGAYGYTF
DNA: TGCAGCGTTGAAATGCGGCAGGGGGCCTATGGCTACACCTTC
V: TRBV29-1
J: TRBJ1-2
D: TRBD1
size: .

CDR3: CASSPWTSGSTYEQFF
DNA: TGTGCCAGCAGCCCTTGGACTAGCGGGAGTACCTATGAGCAGTTCTTC
V: TRBV7-8
J: TRBJ2-1
D: TRBD2
size: .